Below, 29 T cell receptor beta chains from the same sample are listed, as sequenced in a study of OX40 agonist ivuxolimab in advanced cancers. TCRdb keeps only in-frame clones here, not all; method: immunoSEQ multiplex PCR. The table shows about 41,000 clones, with around four fifths occurring only once. The specimen was CD4+ or CD8+ T cells sorted from blood, collected in a trial of the OX40 agonist ivuxolimab. All receptors come from an adult with an advanced solid tumor such as melanoma, head and neck, liver or kidney cancer.

The chain is built from TRBV2 and TRBJ2-5, with 14 bases matching TRBD2. In germline, CDR1 is SNHLY, CDR2 FYNNEI. This CDR3 comprises 18 residues. With V trimmed by 2 bases and J by 2 bases, 7 bases remained unmatched. This CDR3 reads CASSEFGTSGRRQETQYF. The CDR3 DNA follows: TGTGCCAGCAGTGAATTTGGGACTAGCGGGAGAAGGCAAGAGACCCAGTACTTC.

The rearrangement joins TRBV7-2 to TRBJ2-1; no clear D. CDR3 size: 13 residues. V was shortened by 5 bases and J by 10 bases, with 15 bases between the two germline ends. Germline CDR1 SGHTA, CDR2 FQGNSA. CDR3 loop: CASSPYGPEEQFF. DNA of the CDR3: TGTGCCAGCAGCCCCTACGGACCCGAAGAGCAGTTCTTC.

The V gene is TRBV2, the J gene TRBJ2-1; TRBD2 is a possible D gene (6 bases). Germline CDR1 and CDR2: SNHLY and FYNNEI. The CDR3 extends over 11 amino acids. V was cut by 5 bases and J by 9 bases, with 8 bases left in between. For the CDR3, the DNA is TGTGCCAGCAGTCTAGCGATTGAGCAGTTCTTC. Residues: CASSLAIEQFF.

The CDR3 DNA follows: TGTGCCAGCAGTTACTCGAAGGCACCCCTCCACTTT. Translated, it gives CASSYSKAPLHF. V and J are TRBV6-6 and TRBJ1-6, with unresolved D. Trimming took off 0 bases at V and 11 bases at J, with 5 bases between the two ends. CDR1 and CDR2 from the germline V gene are MNHNY and SVGAGI (reference sequence). The CDR3 is 12 amino acids.

The chain's CDR3 is CASSIRDRGDNEQFF. The CDR3 region has the DNA TGTGCCAGCAGCATCCGGGACAGGGGGGACAATGAGCAGTTCTTC. This chain uses TRBV7-3 with TRBJ2-1; 11 nucleotides line up with TRBD1. Trimming took 5 bases from V and 5 from J; bases not matched to a gene: 5. This CDR3 contains 15 residues. Looked up from germline, CDR1 is SGHTA and CDR2 is FQGTGA. Full variable domain (remainder filled in from reference TRBV7-3 and TRBJ2-1): GAGVSQTPSNKVTEKGKYVELRCDPISGHTALYWYRQSLGQGPEFLIYFQGTGAADDSGLPNDRFFAVRPEGSVSTLKIQRTERGDSAVYLCASSIRDRGDNEQFFGPGTRLTVL.

This clone was detected a few times. The genes are TRBV27 and TRBJ1-2, with TRBD1 identical over 7 bases. V shed 8 bases, J shed 3 bases, and the junction held 9 bases outside the gene matches. The CDR3 consists of 14 residues. CDR1 is MNHEY and CDR2 is SMNVEV in the germline V gene (reference sequence). Written as DNA, the CDR3 is TGTGCCAGCCAACCGAGGGGGCAGGACTATGGCTACACCTTC. It is translated as CASQPRGQDYGYTF.

The V call is TRBV5-1, the J call TRBJ2-1; 7 nucleotides line up with TRBD2. The germline V gene encodes CDR1 SGHRS and CDR2 YFSETQ. J gave up 14 bases and V 3 bases, and 11 bases lay outside the gene matches. There are 13 residues in the CDR3. CDR3 sequence reads: CASSSLTSDREFF. The CDR3 DNA reads TGCGCCAGCAGCTCGCTTACTAGCGACCGGGAGTTCTTC.

V and J are TRBV18 and TRBJ1-4; D call uncertain. The CDR3 totals 13 residues. Deletions cut 3 bases from V and 3 bases from J, with 5 bases between. Germline V CDR1 and CDR2: KGHSH, LQKENI. The CDR3 nucleotides read TGTGCCAGCTCACCGGCCCCTAATGAAAAACTGTTTTTT. Translation gives CASSPAPNEKLFF.

The count of this clone is one. The rearrangement joins TRBV9 to TRBJ2-7; D possibly matches TRBD1 or TRBD2 (5 bases each). Germline-derived CDR1 and CDR2 are SGDLS and YYNGEE. CDR3 size: 15 residues. The ends were cut back, 2 bases at V and 2 bases at J, with 14 bases in the middle. CDR3 in DNA: TGTGCCAGCAGCGTCACCGGGACGGACGCCTACGAGCAGTACTTC. It is translated as CASSVTGTDAYEQYF.

Points on this clone: Within the sample, other DNA sequences also encode this same CDR3. The J gene is TRBJ2-3, the V gene TRBV7-3; no clear D gene. The CDR3 loop spans 12 amino acids. Trimming cost V 2 bases and J 2 bases, with 2 bases left between them. Germline CDR1 SGHTA, CDR2 FQGTGA. CDR3 coding DNA: TGTGCCAGCAGCTTAGACACAGATACGCAGTATTTT. Its translation: CASSLDTDTQYF.

The chain uses TRBV5-1 and TRBJ2-2; 9 bases are shared with TRBD2. The CDR3 is 15 amino acids. Trimming at V came to 4 bases and at J to 2 bases, leaving 3 bases not matched to a gene. Germline V gives CDR1 SGHRS, CDR2 YFSETQ. The DNA of the CDR3 is TGCGCCAGCAGCAGCGGGGGGCCTAACACCGGGGAGCTGTTTTTT. This gives the protein CASSSGGPNTGELFF.

In this sample, this clone turned up once. This chain joins TRBV16 and TRBJ2-4; 12 bases align to TRBD2. J gave up 6 bases and V 1 base, and 4 bases lay outside the gene matches. This CDR3 spans 16 amino acids. Germline-derived CDR1 and CDR2 are KGHSY and FQNENV. CDR3 sequence: CASSQLGLAGPNIQYF. Written as DNA, the CDR3 is TGTGCCAGCAGCCAATTAGGACTAGCGGGACCAAACATTCAGTACTTC.

The chain is built from TRBV6-5 and TRBJ2-3; 8 bases line up with TRBD2. The V gene's germline CDR1 is MNHEY and CDR2 SVGAGI. This CDR3 has 15 residues. V dropped 6 bases and J dropped 1; count of bases not matched to a gene: 6. The CDR3 sequence is CASRSSGGRTDTQYF. Here the CDR3 DNA reads TGTGCCAGCAGATCCAGCGGGGGCCGCACAGATACGCAGTATTTT.

This clone is labeled medium-sized. The chain combines TRBV7-3 with TRBJ2-2; a possible D gene is TRBD2 (6 bases). The V end was cut by 5 bases, the J end by 4 bases, with 17 bases between. Germline V gene data show CDR1 as SGHTA and CDR2 as FQGTGA. CDR3 size: 16 residues. The CDR3 DNA follows: TGTGCCAGCAGCGCCAACGATTGGGGAGGCACCGGGGAGCTGTTTTTT. Protein product: CASSANDWGGTGELFF. Looking up the rest from reference TRBV7-3 and TRBJ2-2 gives the full variable domain: GAGVSQTPSNKVTEKGKYVELRCDPISGHTALYWYRQSLGQGPEFLIYFQGTGAADDSGLPNDRFFAVRPEGSVSTLKIQRTERGDSAVYLCASSANDWGGTGELFFGEGSRLTVL.

A remark on this clone: Germline and junction disagree at one end, which may indicate a read error. This chain connects TRBV10-2 to TRBJ2-2; D is tentatively TRBD1 or TRBD2 (5 bases each). CDR1 is WSHSY, CDR2 SAAADI, per germline. The CDR3 runs 15 residues. Here the CDR3 DNA reads TGCGCCAGCAATGAGGGGACGTCGAACACCGGGGAGCTGTTTTTT. The encoded protein is CASNEGTSNTGELFF.

V usage is TRBV19 and J usage is TRBJ2-2; 9 positions agree with TRBD1. The CDR3 is 17 residues long. With 5 bases clipped from V and 0 bases from J, the junction kept 7 bases outside the gene matches. Germline assignment: CDR1 LNHDA and CDR2 SQIVND (reference sequence). CDR3 coding DNA: TGTGCCAGTAGTGCCGCTACAGGGGGCCCGAACACCGGGGAGCTGTTTTTT. It encodes CASSAATGGPNTGELFF.

This clone was found a few times. The chain recombines TRBV27 with TRBJ2-7; D not resolved. CDR3 size: 14 residues. Trimming took 8 bases from V and 2 from J, leaving 16 bases between them. CDR1 is MNHEY and CDR2 is SMNVEV in the germline V gene (reference sequence). CDR3 region: CASGTSLFPYEQYF. The CDR3 nucleotides read TGTGCCAGCGGTACATCCCTCTTCCCCTACGAGCAGTACTTC.

The V call is TRBV2, the J call TRBJ2-3, with D hard to call. The germline gives CDR1 SNHLY, CDR2 FYNNEI. The CDR3 covers 13 residues. The V end lost 3 bases, the J end lost 5 bases, and 9 bases lay between the germline ends. CDR3 sequence (DNA): TGTGCCAGCAGTGAGGGCCCAGGAGATACGCAGTATTTT. Translated, it gives CASSEGPGDTQYF. Full variable domain (remainder filled in from reference TRBV2 and TRBJ2-3): EPEVTQTPSHQVTQMGQEVILRCVPISNHLYFYWYRQILGQKVEFLVSFYNNEISEKSEIFDDQFSVERPDGSNFTLKIRSTKLEDSAMYFCASSEGPGDTQYFGPGTRLTVL.

The chain carries TRBV5-8 and TRBJ2-4; D ambiguous. This CDR3 comprises 11 residues. Germline V gene sequence: CDR1 SGHTS, CDR2 YDEGEE. V lost 5 bases and J 8 bases, leaving 8 bases between the germline ends. The CDR3: CASRRVDIQYF. The DNA of the CDR3 is TGTGCCAGCAGGAGAGTTGACATTCAGTACTTC.

The chain carries TRBV7-9 and TRBJ2-7; 10 bases map to TRBD1. CDR1 is SEHNR and CDR2 is FQNEAQ in the germline V gene (reference sequence). This CDR3 has 15 amino acids. The junction had 6 bases not matched to a gene; V was cut back by 5 bases and J by 2 bases. CDR3 nucleotides: TGTGCCAGCAGCGTATGGGGACAGGGGACCTACGAGCAGTACTTC. Translation: CASSVWGQGTYEQYF.

This clone was observed a handful of times. This chain joins TRBV7-2 and TRBJ2-3; 7 bases match TRBD1. Germline lookup yields CDR1 SGHTA and CDR2 FQGNSA. V shed 7 bases, J shed 4 bases, and the junction held 8 bases outside the gene matches. The CDR3 has 14 amino acids. CDR3 region: CASTRQGWADTQYF. The CDR3 coding sequence is TGTGCCAGCACCCGACAGGGCTGGGCAGATACGCAGTATTTT.

The chain is built from TRBV18 and TRBJ2-5, with D perhaps matching TRBD2 (5 bases). CDR1 is KGHSH, CDR2 LQKENI, per germline. The CDR3 consists of 14 residues. Trimming took 4 bases from V and 3 from J, leaving 12 bases between them. CDR3 bases: TGTGCCAGCTCACTCTCGACGAGGGAAGAGACCCAGTACTTC. Translation gives CASSLSTREETQYF. The full variable domain, rest sourced from reference TRBV18 and TRBJ2-5, is NAGVMQNPRHLVRRRGQEARLRCSPMKGHSHVYWYRQLPEEGLKFMVYLQKENIIDESGMPKERFSAEFPKEGPSILRIQQVVRGDSAAYFCASSLSTREETQYFGPGTRLLVL.

The chain links TRBV18 to TRBJ2-1; D is uncertain. The CDR3 extends over 11 amino acids. Trimming stripped 4 bases from V and 10 bases from J, with 8 bases between. The germline gives CDR1 KGHSH, CDR2 LQKENI. CDR3 bases: TGTGCCAGCTCACAATCTCGGGAGCAGTTCTTC. Translating it yields CASSQSREQFF.

CDR3 in DNA: TGCAGCGTTGTGGGTTGGCAGGGTAACGAGCAGTACTTC. Amino acids: CSVVGWQGNEQYF. The rearrangement links TRBV29-1 to TRBJ2-7; a weak D match, TRBD1 (5 bases). With 4 bases removed from V and 5 bases from J, the gap between germline ends came to 15 bases. The CDR3 is 13 amino acids. Looked up from germline, CDR1 is SQVTM and CDR2 is ANQGSEA.

This clone was recorded once. The chain recombines TRBV5-4 with TRBJ1-1, with D unclear. The CDR3 is 15 amino acids. Trimming pared 0 bases from V and 2 bases from J, leaving 11 bases between. Per the germline V gene, CDR1 is SGHNT and CDR2 is YYREEE (reference sequence). CDR3 sequence (DNA): TGTGCCAGCAGCTTGGGGGCCCGGGTAAACACTGAAGCTTTCTTT. It codes for CASSLGARVNTEAFF.

The rearrangement uses TRBV5-8 and TRBJ2-5, with TRBD1 as a possible D gene (5 bases). Germline lookup yields CDR1 SGHTS and CDR2 YDEGEE. This CDR3 region has 12 residues. Trimming left V 4 bases short and J 5 bases short, with 9 bases between. CDR3 sequence reads: CASSLSGETQYF. DNA of the CDR3: TGTGCCAGCAGCCTCTCAGGGGAGACCCAGTACTTC.

About this clone: Germline is not matched at one junction end, which may reflect a read error. The genes are TRBV5-1 and TRBJ2-2; D might be TRBD1 or TRBD2, each matching 5 bases. Germline assignment: CDR1 SGHRS and CDR2 YFSETQ. The CDR3 extends over 15 amino acids. CDR3 nucleotide sequence: TGTGCCAGCAGCCCCCGGGACCTAGTTCCCGGGGAGCTGTTTTTT. This translates into CASSPRDLVPGELFF.

This rearrangement joins TRBV10-2 to TRBJ1-5; D uncertain. This CDR3 spans 14 amino acids. CDR1 and CDR2 from the germline V gene are WSHSY and SAAADI. Trimming stripped 2 bases from V and 0 bases from J, with 5 bases between. This CDR3 reads CASSEVGSNQPQHF. In DNA form, the CDR3 reads TGCGCCAGCAGTGAGGTGGGTAGCAATCAGCCCCAGCATTTT.

This rearrangement joins TRBV5-1 to TRBJ1-6; 9 bases align to TRBD1. The CDR3 is made up of 14 amino acids. Germline trimming cut 4 bases from V and 9 bases from J; bases unmatched to any gene: 5. Per germline, CDR1 SGHRS and CDR2 YFSETQ. CDR3 in amino acids: CASSLGQGSSPLHF. The CDR3 nucleotides read TGCGCCAGCAGCCTCGGACAGGGGAGTTCACCCCTCCACTTT. Based on the CDR3 plus reference TRBV5-1 and TRBJ1-6, the full variable domain is KAGVTQTPRYLIKTRGQQVTLSCSPISGHRSVSWYQQTPGQGLQFLFEYFSETQRNKGNFPGRFSGRQFSNSRSEMNVSTLELGDSALYLCASSLGQGSSPLHFGNGTRLTVT.